A single sample gave rise to the 31 T cell receptor beta chains below, sequenced in a study of T cell repertoires in cytomegalovirus infection. For these receptors, no antigen is known. TCRdb passed the reads through MiXCR, listing each CDR3 protein once. The sample includes some 940,000 distinct CDR3 sequences, about a third of them seen just once. Source: cultured CD8+ T cells from PBMCs, taken from culture after CMV antigen stimulation. The receptors shown here come from a human donor in good health (CMV status not recorded). Some clones in this sample may be carry-over from other donors' samples.

This clonotype appeared a few times. V usage is TRBV14 and J usage is TRBJ1-2, with D perhaps matching TRBD1 (5 bases). Germline CDR1 reads SGHDN; CDR2 reads FVKESK. Trimming took off 1 base at V and 8 bases at J, with 14 bases between the two ends. This CDR3 is 14 amino acids long. The CDR3 DNA reads as TGTGCCAGCAGCCAAGGTGGCGGGGCCAAAGGCTACACCTTC. This encodes CASSQGGGAKGYTF.

At least ten counts were recorded for this clonotype. The chain links TRBV7-2 to TRBJ2-5, with no clear D. Germline CDR1 SGHTA, CDR2 FQGNSA. The CDR3 length is 13 residues. V dropped 8 bases and J dropped 5 bases, with 15 bases sitting between them. The CDR3 nucleotides are TGTGCCAGCCTATCGAAGGGCGAGGAGACCCAGTACTTC. This codes for CASLSKGEETQYF.

This clonotype was picked up a small number of times. The rearrangement uses TRBV7-6 and TRBJ2-3; D not resolved. V was pared by 5 bases and J by 4 bases, with 10 bases between. The length of the CDR3 is 13 residues. Germline lookup yields CDR1 SGHVS and CDR2 FNYEAQ. DNA of the CDR3: TGTGCCAGCAGCCATGGAACCCCAGATACGCAGTATTTT. Its translation is CASSHGTPDTQYF.

This clonotype turned up a few times. V gene TRBV7-9 combines with J gene TRBJ2-3, with 7 bases fitting TRBD1. The germline V gene encodes CDR1 SEHNR and CDR2 FQNEAQ (reference sequence). This CDR3 comprises 15 residues. J gave up 3 bases and V 1 base, and 4 bases lay outside the gene matches. CDR3 loop: CASSLDGTVTDTQYF. For the CDR3, the DNA is TGTGCCAGCAGCTTAGACGGGACAGTTACAGATACGCAGTATTTT.

The chain has TRBV10-3 and TRBJ2-7, with a tentative D call TRBD2 (5 bases). Germline lookup yields CDR1 ENHRY and CDR2 SYGVKD. This CDR3 region has 11 residues. The CDR3 sequence: CVIREGYEQYV. The CDR3 DNA is TGTGTCATCAGAGAGGGTTACGAGCAATACGTC.

This clonotype occurred a few times. The chain joins TRBV5-4 to TRBJ2-1; D tentatively reads TRBD1 or TRBD2 (5 bases each). V was pared by 3 bases and J by 0 bases, with 10 bases between. The CDR3 spans 15 residues. CDR1 is SGHNT, CDR2 YYREEE, per germline (reference sequence). Here the CDR3 reads CASSWDRSSYNEQFF. CDR3 sequence (DNA): TGTGCCAGCAGCTGGGACCGTAGCTCCTACAATGAGCAGTTCTTC.

This clonotype was detected ten times or more. The chain uses TRBV7-2 and TRBJ2-2; 9 positions match TRBD2. This CDR3 has 17 residues. V lost 5 bases, J lost 5 bases, and 12 bases stayed unmatched. Germline lookup yields CDR1 SGHTA and CDR2 FQGNSA. As DNA, the CDR3 is TGTGCCAGCAGCCCATCCGAGCGGGGGGCCAGTACCGGGGAGCTGTTTTTT. It encodes CASSPSERGASTGELFF.

This clonotype was seen more than once but under ten times. This rearrangement joins TRBV7-8 to TRBJ1-1; tentative D call: TRBD1 (5 bases). Trimming pared 0 bases from V and 2 bases from J, leaving 13 bases between. Germline lookup yields CDR1 SGHVS and CDR2 FQNEAQ. This CDR3 contains 16 residues. The CDR3 spells CASSLAGVGENTEAFF. CDR3 coding DNA: TGTGCCAGCAGCTTAGCGGGGGTCGGGGAAAACACTGAAGCTTTCTTT.

The CDR3 here is CASSLRDKSYEQYV. The CDR3 nucleotides read TGTGCCAGCAGCCTCCGGGACAAGTCCTACGAGCAGTACGTC. The V call is TRBV5-6, the J call TRBJ2-7, with D possibly matching TRBD1 (6 bases). Germline V gene sequence: CDR1 SGHDT, CDR2 YYEEEE. Trimming removed 4 bases from V and 1 base from J, with 12 bases in between. The length of the CDR3 is 14 residues.

This clonotype was picked up one time. The chain has TRBV3-1 and TRBJ2-7; 9 bases are a match to TRBD1. With 1 base clipped from V and 1 base from J, the junction kept 2 bases outside the gene matches. Germline CDR1 is LGHDT and CDR2 is YNNKEL (reference sequence). The CDR3 is 15 amino acids. As DNA, the CDR3 is TGTGCCAGCAGCCAAGCCGGGACAGGGTCCTACGAGCAGTACTTC. It specifies CASSQAGTGSYEQYF.

At least ten counts were recorded for this clonotype. CDR3 protein: CASSLDQSQPQHF. The CDR3 region has the DNA TGTGCCAGCAGCTTAGATCAGAGTCAGCCCCAGCATTTT. The chain has TRBV7-8 and TRBJ1-5; D call uncertain. Deletions cut 1 base from V and 6 bases from J, with 7 bases between. The CDR3 spans 13 residues. Germline assignment: CDR1 SGHVS and CDR2 FQNEAQ.

The chain links TRBV20-1 to TRBJ2-6; D possibly uses TRBD1 or TRBD2 (6 bases each). The CDR3 length is 15 residues. Trimming stripped 0 bases from V and 4 bases from J, with 10 bases between. Germline V gene lookup returns CDR1 DFQATT and CDR2 SNEGSKA (reference sequence). The CDR3: CSARDWGAGANVLTF. The CDR3 DNA follows: TGCAGTGCTAGAGATTGGGGGGCCGGGGCCAACGTCCTGACTTTC.

V and J are TRBV7-2 and TRBJ1-1, with 9 bases that match TRBD1. The CDR3 length is 17 residues. The trim removed 2 bases at V and 1 base at J, leaving 8 bases unmatched. Germline V gene data show CDR1 as SGHTA and CDR2 as FQGNSA. CDR3 in amino acids: CASSLRDRGWQNTEAFF. In DNA form, the CDR3 reads TGTGCCAGCAGCTTAAGAGACAGGGGGTGGCAGAACACTGAAGCTTTCTTT.

This clonotype was observed a few times. The chain carries TRBV4-3 and TRBJ1-1; 11 bases agree with TRBD1. Germline lookup yields CDR1 LGHNA and CDR2 YSLEER. This CDR3 contains 19 residues. The V and J ends lost 4 bases and 1 base, in that order; junction bases with no gene match: 14. The CDR3 bases are TGCGCCAGCAGCCGCTCAACGATAATTGGACAGGGGGCGAACACTGAAGCTTTCTTT. This sequence encodes CASSRSTIIGQGANTEAFF.

This chain joins TRBV6-1 and TRBJ1-1; D is perhaps TRBD1 (5 bases). Germline V CDR1 and CDR2: MNHNS, SASEGT. The ends were cut back, 8 bases at V and 4 bases at J, with 14 bases in the middle. The CDR3 consists of 13 residues. This CDR3 reads CASPMGGSTEAFF. In DNA form, the CDR3 reads TGTGCCAGCCCGATGGGGGGTAGCACTGAAGCTTTCTTT.

V usage is TRBV11-2 and J usage is TRBJ1-2; D unclear. The V gene's germline CDR1 is SGHAT and CDR2 FQNNGV. The CDR3 has 14 amino acids. V lost 1 base and J 2 bases, leaving 8 bases between the germline ends. In DNA form, the CDR3 reads TGTGCCAGCAGCTTAGCTGGCCTAAACTATGGCTACACCTTC. The encoded protein is CASSLAGLNYGYTF.

The rearrangement joins TRBV7-9 to TRBJ2-1; 10 bases fit TRBD1. The CDR3 sequence is 15 residues long. J gave up 8 bases and V 1 base, and 5 bases lay outside the gene matches. From germline, CDR1 is SEHNR and CDR2 FQNEAQ (reference sequence). The CDR3 is CASSLVDRGSDEQFF. The CDR3 nucleotides read TGTGCCAGCAGCTTAGTGGACAGGGGGTCTGATGAGCAGTTCTTC. The full variable domain, in which reference TRBV7-9 and TRBJ2-1 provide the parts outside the CDR3, is DTGVSQNPRHKITKRGQNVTFRCDPISEHNRLYWYRQTLGQGPEFLTYFQNEAQLEKSRLLSDRFSAERPKGSFSTLEIQRTEQGDSAMYLCASSLVDRGSDEQFFGPGTRLTVL.

There are many counts of this clonotype. V gene TRBV7-8 combines with J gene TRBJ2-1; D could derive from TRBD1 or TRBD2 (6 bases each). The CDR3 runs 15 residues. Trimming stripped 2 bases from V and 7 bases from J, with 15 bases between. Looked up from germline, CDR1 is SGHVS and CDR2 is FQNEAQ. CDR3 in DNA: TGTGCCAGCAGCTTATTGGGGGGCGCGAGGAATGAGCAGTTCTTC. Protein sequence: CASSLLGGARNEQFF.

The V call is TRBV7-9, the J call TRBJ2-3, with TRBD2 matching over 15 bases. V shed 4 bases, J shed 4 bases, and the junction held 9 bases outside the gene matches. From germline, CDR1 is SEHNR and CDR2 FQNEAQ (reference sequence). CDR3 length equals 18 residues. Here the CDR3 DNA reads TGTGCCAGCAGCTCCACTGACGGACTAGCGGGGGGGCCAGATACGCAGTATTTT. Translated, it gives CASSSTDGLAGGPDTQYF.

This clonotype was counted at least ten times. The gene calls are TRBV7-8 and TRBJ1-1, with D hard to call. V lost 2 bases, J lost 1 base, and 11 bases lay in between. CDR3 size: 15 residues. Per germline, CDR1 SGHVS and CDR2 FQNEAQ. The CDR3 reads CASSLPRLPNTEAFF. The DNA of the CDR3 is TGTGCCAGCAGCTTACCGAGACTTCCGAACACTGAAGCTTTCTTT.

The chain joins TRBV10-3 to TRBJ1-4, with D hard to call. V was cut by 3 bases and J by 5 bases, with 1 base left in between. Germline CDR1 ENHRY, CDR2 SYGVKD. This CDR3 has 11 residues. CDR3 amino acids: CAISENEKLFF. In DNA form, the CDR3 reads TGTGCCATCAGTGAAAATGAAAAACTGTTTTTT.

V gene TRBV5-4 combines with J gene TRBJ2-1; D remains unclear. Trimming removed 5 bases from V and 6 bases from J, with 18 bases in between. Germline CDR1 and CDR2: SGHNT and YYREEE (reference sequence). This CDR3 has 15 amino acids. In DNA, the CDR3 is TGTGCCAGCAGTCAGACCCCCGAACGGGTCAATGAGCAGTTCTTC. Amino acid sequence: CASSQTPERVNEQFF.

This clonotype was seen a few times. The rearrangement joins TRBV29-1 to TRBJ2-1; TRBD2 aligns across 12 bases. The germline CDR1 and CDR2 sequences are SQVTM and ANQGSEA. This CDR3 region has 16 residues. V was clipped by 1 base and J by 9 bases; unmatched bases: 10. CDR3 in amino acids: CSVEGRGTSGLGEQFF. CDR3 in DNA: TGCAGCGTTGAAGGTCGGGGGACTAGCGGGTTAGGTGAGCAGTTCTTC.

This clonotype has only a few counts. The chain recombines TRBV10-3 with TRBJ1-2; D may be TRBD1 (5 bases). Germline-derived CDR1 and CDR2 are ENHRY and SYGVKD. The CDR3 length is 12 residues. The ends were cut back, 10 bases at V and 2 bases at J, with 11 bases in the middle. CDR3 bases: TGTGCCACCATGGGGGAGAACTATGGCTACACCTTC. As protein: CATMGENYGYTF.

This clonotype showed up just a few times. J is TRBJ1-2 and V is TRBV9, with D uncertain. The V and J ends lost 4 bases and 10 bases respectively, with 14 bases between them. There are 12 residues in the CDR3. CDR1 and CDR2 from the germline V gene are SGDLS and YYNGEE. The chain's CDR3 is CASSPPGVLYTF. The CDR3 DNA is TGTGCCAGCAGCCCCCCGGGCGTTCTCTACACCTTC.

CDR3 nucleotides: TGTGCCAGCAGCCGGTCCGTCTATAGCAATCAGCCCCAGCATTTT. Translating it yields CASSRSVYSNQPQHF. The rearrangement links TRBV3-1 to TRBJ1-5; no reliable D call. The CDR3 is 15 amino acids. V was cut by 4 bases and J by 0 bases, with 10 bases left in between. Germline-derived CDR1 and CDR2 are LGHDT and YNNKEL (reference sequence).

The sample holds a few counts of this clonotype. J is TRBJ2-2 and V is TRBV12-3 or TRBV12-4; TRBD1 or TRBD2 may be the D gene (5 bases each). Trimming took 8 bases from V and 7 from J, leaving 11 bases between them. The CDR3 spans 12 residues. The CDR3 sequence is CASQLGGGELFF. The DNA of the CDR3 is TGTGCCAGCCAACTTGGGGGCGGGGAGCTGTTTTTT.

This clonotype turned up a few times. CDR3 bases: TGTGCCAGCAGCCCCGCACAGGGACAGCCCCAGCATTTT. It specifies CASSPAQGQPQHF. The gene calls are TRBV5-6 and TRBJ1-5, with D tentatively TRBD1 (6 bases). CDR1 is SGHDT and CDR2 is YYEEEE in the germline V gene. The CDR3 extends over 13 amino acids. Trimming left V 4 bases short and J 7 bases short, with 12 bases between.

There are many counts of this clonotype. The gene calls are TRBV7-8 and TRBJ2-3; perhaps TRBD1 as D (6 bases). Germline-derived CDR1 and CDR2 are SGHVS and FQNEAQ. This CDR3 has 12 amino acids. Trimming stripped 5 bases from V and 4 bases from J, with 7 bases between. The CDR3 is CASSPGADTQYF. CDR3 coding DNA: TGTGCCAGCAGCCCAGGGGCAGATACGCAGTATTTT.

The rearrangement links TRBV15 to TRBJ2-1; D gene uncertain. Germline CDR1 reads LNHNV; CDR2 reads YYDKDF (reference sequence). Deletions cut 0 bases from V and 0 bases from J, with 9 bases between. This CDR3 has 16 residues. The DNA for the CDR3 is TGTGCCACCAGCAGAGATCTTGCGACCTCCTACAATGAGCAGTTCTTC. This sequence encodes CATSRDLATSYNEQFF. The whole variable domain, filled in from reference TRBV15 and TRBJ2-1, reads DAMVIQNPRYQVTQFGKPVTLSCSQTLNHNVMYWYQQKSSQAPKLLFHYYDKDFNNEADTPDNFQSRRPNTSFCFLDIRSPGLGDTAMYLCATSRDLATSYNEQFFGPGTRLTVL.

The chain recombines TRBV4-3 with TRBJ2-3; D not resolved. CDR1 is LGHNA and CDR2 is YSLEER in the germline V gene. V was shortened by 1 base and J by 5 bases, with 4 bases between the two germline ends. The CDR3 extends over 12 amino acids. The CDR3 spells CASSQVEDTQYF. CDR3 bases: TGCGCCAGCAGCCAAGTGGAAGATACGCAGTATTTT.